This TCR beta chain was profiled in a study of early T cells in non-severe SARS-CoV-2 infection. One entry per CDR3 protein results from TCRdb running MiXCR on the 5' RACE reads. The sample records about 67,000 distinct CDR3 sequences, approximately 10% being singletons. This clonotype was detected many times. V was trimmed by 3 bases and J by 8 bases, leaving 13 bases between them. This CDR3 has 13 residues. The germline V gene encodes CDR1 LNHDA and CDR2 SQIVND (reference sequence). The clonotype comes from an adult who was a healthcare worker with PCR-confirmed SARS-CoV-2 infection or an uninfected control (not recorded which). The sequencing sample was made of whole blood. The rearrangement uses TRBV19 and TRBJ1-1, with D tentatively TRBD1 (5 bases). The CDR3 DNA follows: TGTGCCAGTAGTATCTTCACCCAGGGCGAAGCTTTCTTT. This sequence encodes CASSIFTQGEAFF.